This TCR beta chain was sequenced for a study of T cells expressing NK-cell markers. Looking at the study overall: The eight sequenced donors comprised seven who were HCMV-seropositive and one who was seronegative.

Note on this clonotype: The antigen is unknown.

Study-level findings and limits: It remained uncertain whether the expanded NKG2C+ T cell clones were specific for HCMV antigens. Four of the donors also had these clonotypes leading their CD3+CD56-NKG2C+ fraction.

5'RACE template switching built TCR beta cDNA with unique molecular identifiers. Following a re-call of the 5' RACE reads, TCRdb has one entry per CDR3 protein and lacks DNA. Its table lists over 350,000 distinct CDR3 sequences. The germline CDR1 and CDR2 sequences are ENHRY and SYGVKD. This CDR3 region has 14 residues. Sequencing used blood T cells: a sorted CD56 or NKG2C T cell subset, CD4+ or CD8+ T cells, or bulk PBMC T cells (not recorded which). This sequence joins TRBV10-3 and TRBJ1-1; absent DNA, TCRdb's TRBD1 call cannot be checked. This clonotype originated in a woman aged 50 to 65 in good health. The CDR3: CAISTDRESTEAFF.